What follows is one T cell receptor beta chain and its context. As originally analysed: Estimates of nucleated cell counts were drawn from the amplification of reference gene primers. Here immunoSEQ multiplex PCR was the method, and the copy in TCRdb shows in-frame clones only, minus some. The D gene and trimming were derived from the DNA, and the V and J assignments and clone size from that table. The sample shows 200,000 to 250,000 clones, about 88% of them seen only once. The data belong to a study of blood T cell repertoires in COVID-19. Study-level background: The United States, Italy and Spain supplied acute and convalescent COVID-19 samples. PBMCs, B-cell-depleted T cells, or T cells were the source of the cDNA or gDNA that made up the material.

The germline CDR1 and CDR2 sequences are MGHRA and YSYEKL. The CDR3 contains 17 residues. Trimming cost V 1 base and J 2 bases; bases outside gene matches: 3. The sequenced sample consisted of peripheral blood. The source of this sequence is a man between 65 and 85 years old with acute or convalescent COVID-19. The V gene is TRBV4-1, the J gene TRBJ2-6; 9 positions agree with TRBD2. The CDR3 protein is CASSQVGLATGANVLTF. The CDR3, as DNA: TGCGCCAGCAGCCAAGTGGGACTAGCCACTGGGGCCAACGTCCTGACTTTC.